Each of the 15 T cell receptor beta chains below was sequenced from the same sample in a study of T cell responses to AZD1222 COVID-19 vaccine. Here immunoSEQ multiplex PCR was the method, and the copy in TCRdb shows in-frame clones only, minus some. The table lists 85,000 to 110,000 clones, around 92% of them singletons. This specimen was peripheral blood, taken on day 0 of AZD1222 vaccination. These receptors were obtained from an adult in good health.

The V and J genes are TRBV19 and TRBJ1-4; D might be TRBD1 (5 bases). Trimming stripped 7 bases from V and 8 bases from J, with 17 bases between. The CDR3 totals 14 residues. Per the germline V gene, CDR1 is LNHDA and CDR2 is SQIVND (reference sequence). The CDR3 bases are TGTGCCAGTATCCCGACAGCTATAATCGAAAAACTGTTTTTT. This codes for CASIPTAIIEKLFF.

For this clone: Since the CDR3 does not end with the conserved phenylalanine or tryptophan, this likely comes from a read error. The DNA is omitted, as the CDR3 cannot be located on it reliably, and the CDR3 follows TCRdb's listing. V is TRBV21-1 and J is TRBJ1-5. TRBV21-1 is marked as a pseudogene. The CDR3 sequence runs 12 residues, both termini included. The CDR3 loop is CASSKKYPRGRV.

The chain is built from TRBV3-1 (or the pseudogene TRBV3-2) and TRBJ1-2, with D uncertain. Germline-derived CDR1 and CDR2 are LGHDT and YNNKEL (reference sequence). The V and J ends lost 3 bases and 4 bases respectively, with 15 bases between them. This CDR3 has 15 residues. CDR3 residues: CASSQLGRTAYGYTF. CDR3 in DNA: TGTGCCAGCAGCCAGTTGGGAAGAACAGCCTATGGCTACACCTTC.

This clone showed up just once. This chain joins TRBV5-6 and TRBJ1-1; a possible D gene is TRBD1 (5 bases). This CDR3 has 13 amino acids. Trimming shortened V by 4 bases and J by 11 bases, and 18 bases separated the two germline ends. Germline V gives CDR1 SGHDT, CDR2 YYEEEE. As DNA, the CDR3 is TGTGCCAGCAGCCTCGGCGGGTGGGGGTCCGCTTTCTTT. Its translation: CASSLGGWGSAFF.

The V call is TRBV28, the J call TRBJ1-4, with D possibly matching TRBD1 (5 bases). Germline assignment: CDR1 MDHEN and CDR2 SYDVKM. V lost 2 bases to trimming and J lost 8 bases, with 18 bases between them. The CDR3 loop spans 16 amino acids. CDR3 region: CASSLRGRGTGEKLFF. The CDR3 bases are TGTGCCAGCAGTTTAAGAGGGCGGGGGACGGGGGAAAAACTGTTTTTT.

The rearrangement links TRBV2 to TRBJ1-1, with TRBD1 identical over 10 bases. There are 16 residues in the CDR3. V trimming: 0 bases; J trimming: 5 bases; junction bases outside the gene matches: 6. Per germline, CDR1 SNHLY and CDR2 FYNNEI. CDR3 bases: TGTGCCAGCAGTGAAGCCCTGGACAGGGGGAGAACTGAAGCTTTCTTT. Translated, it gives CASSEALDRGRTEAFF.

The V and J genes are TRBV6-5 and TRBJ2-7; D is possibly TRBD1 or TRBD2 (5 bases each). Trimming removed 4 bases from V and 2 bases from J, with 15 bases in between. This CDR3 has 15 amino acids. Germline V gives CDR1 MNHEY, CDR2 SVGAGI. The CDR3 bases are TGTGCCAGCAGTTCAGCTGGGACGGTTGCCTACGAGCAGTACTTC. This translates into CASSSAGTVAYEQYF.

V gene TRBV5-1 combines with J gene TRBJ2-5, with D hard to call. The CDR3 extends over 11 amino acids. Trimming shortened V by 5 bases and J by 2 bases, and 4 bases separated the two germline ends. Germline loops: CDR1 SGHRS, CDR2 YFSETQ. CDR3 in amino acids: CASRFQETQYF. DNA of the CDR3: TGCGCCAGCAGGTTTCAAGAGACCCAGTACTTC. Full variable domain (missing parts from reference TRBV5-1 and TRBJ2-5): KAGVTQTPRYLIKTRGQQVTLSCSPISGHRSVSWYQQTPGQGLQFLFEYFSETQRNKGNFPGRFSGRQFSNSRSEMNVSTLELGDSALYLCASRFQETQYFGPGTRLLVL.

This chain connects TRBV7-3 to TRBJ1-6; D is undetermined. Germline lookup yields CDR1 SGHTA and CDR2 FQGTGA. Between the trimmed V and J ends, which lost 5 bases and 10 bases, there was a span of 15 bases. The CDR3 has 14 residues. CDR3 amino acids: CASSAQERGSPLHF. CDR3 DNA: TGTGCCAGCAGCGCCCAGGAGCGGGGATCACCCCTCCACTTT.

V and J are TRBV9 and TRBJ2-7; 7 bases fit TRBD2. The V segment lost 0 bases and the J segment 3 bases; nucleotides outside the gene matches: 9. CDR3 size: 16 residues. CDR1 and CDR2 (germline): SGDLS, YYNGEE. CDR3 protein: CASSVDGTGGFYEQYF. The CDR3 nucleotides are TGTGCCAGCAGCGTAGACGGGACGGGGGGATTCTACGAGCAGTACTTC.

The chain joins TRBV24-1 to TRBJ2-1, with 9 positions matching TRBD1. In germline, CDR1 is KGHDR, CDR2 SFDVKD. V shed 7 bases and J 4 bases; nucleotides not matched to a gene: 1. This CDR3 comprises 13 residues. DNA of the CDR3: TGTGCCACCAGAGGACAGGGGTACAATGAGCAGTTCTTC. Translated, it gives CATRGQGYNEQFF.

The rearrangement joins TRBV6-5 to TRBJ1-5; tentatively, D is TRBD1 (5 bases). V lost 7 bases and J lost 3, with 16 bases in between. The CDR3 has 15 amino acids. Germline values: CDR1 MNHEY, CDR2 SVGAGI. The CDR3, as DNA: TGTGCCAGCAAGGCGGGGACGGCCCACAATCAGCCCCAGCATTTT. Its translation is CASKAGTAHNQPQHF.

V gene TRBV7-3 combines with J gene TRBJ2-7; 8 bases align to TRBD1. This CDR3 is built from 15 residues. V dropped 2 bases and J dropped 6; count of bases not matched to a gene: 9. CDR1 is SGHTA, CDR2 FQGTGA, per germline. CDR3 residues: CASSLQGAGISEQYF. CDR3 DNA: TGTGCCAGCAGCTTACAGGGGGCTGGTATCTCCGAGCAGTACTTC.

V is TRBV27 and J is TRBJ1-1; D is unclear. Trimming cost V 7 bases and J 1 base, with 10 bases left between them. The CDR3 length is 13 residues. In germline, CDR1 is MNHEY, CDR2 SMNVEV (reference sequence). CDR3 sequence: CASIPGGNTEAFF. The CDR3, as DNA: TGTGCCAGCATCCCAGGAGGGAACACTGAAGCTTTCTTT.

The CDR3 region is CASHLGGRGNQPQHF. CDR3 sequence (DNA): TGTGCCAGCCATCTCGGCGGGAGGGGCAATCAGCCCCAGCATTTT. The chain joins TRBV28 to TRBJ1-5; D is uncertain. Germline V CDR1 and CDR2: MDHEN, SYDVKM. CDR3 length: 15 residues. Trimming removed 8 bases from V and 2 bases from J, with 16 bases in between.